This TCR beta chain was profiled in a study of T cells in Graves' hyperthyroidism and ophthalmopathy. At the level of the study: Peripheral blood was drawn at first diagnosis, prior to all treatment. Whole-study results and caveats: Ophthalmopathy cases were set apart from stable hyperthyroidism by a 13 V-J model.

It was RNA transcripts that yielded the amplified TCR beta CDR3 regions. The HTBI set primed first-round TCR CDR3 RT-PCR. A single record per CDR3 protein comes from TCRdb applying MiXCR to the multiplex PCR reads. The sample holds about 600,000 distinct CDR3 sequences, more than 15% seen once. A Clinical Activity Score of at least 3, a NOSPECS grade of at least 4 and a duration under 3 months were recorded in the ophthalmopathy patients. The CDR3 is made up of 15 amino acids. Germline V gene sequence: CDR1 SGHTA, CDR2 FQGNSA. Trimming took off 4 bases at V and 3 bases at J, with 15 bases between the two ends. The sample holds a few counts of this clonotype. Its antigen is not known.

Specimen: blood. The clonotype comes from a woman in her 40s with Graves' ophthalmopathy. The rearrangement links TRBV7-2 to TRBJ1-2, with unresolved D. The CDR3 DNA reads TGTGCCAGCAGCTCCCCTATGGGGTCGGACTATGGCTACACCTTC. Residues: CASSSPMGSDYGYTF.